These 11 T cell receptor beta chains came from one sample sequenced in a study of Ad26.COV2.S vaccination and SARS-CoV-2 variants. Treatment defined: roughly 20 received Ad26.COV2.S at low or high dose, single or two shots; roughly five received placebo; per-sample allocation not given. The study sampled participants on day 63 after the first vaccine or placebo injection. Measured with immunoSEQ multiplex PCR; TCRdb has only the in-frame clones, and not every one. The profile shows 300,000 to 400,000 clones, 85% of them singletons. The starting material was peripheral blood, obtained in a trial of Ad26.COV2.S vaccine versus placebo. The source is a person aged 18 to 59 who received the Ad26.COV2.S COVID-19 vaccine or a placebo.

The gene calls are TRBV2 and TRBJ2-1; a weak D match, TRBD1 (6 bases). The CDR3 is 15 amino acids. With 6 bases removed from V and 3 bases from J, the gap between germline ends came to 15 bases. Germline V gene sequence: CDR1 SNHLY, CDR2 FYNNEI. The CDR3 DNA follows: TGTGCCAGCAGCCCGAGCCGGGACAACTACAATGAGCAGTTCTTC. Its translation is CASSPSRDNYNEQFF. Full variable domain (outside the CDR3, taken from reference TRBV2 and TRBJ2-1): EPEVTQTPSHQVTQMGQEVILRCVPISNHLYFYWYRQILGQKVEFLVSFYNNEISEKSEIFDDQFSVERPDGSNFTLKIRSTKLEDSAMYFCASSPSRDNYNEQFFGPGTRLTVL.

This chain joins TRBV2 and TRBJ1-2; 7 nucleotides match TRBD1. The CDR3 is 13 amino acids. Germline V gives CDR1 SNHLY, CDR2 FYNNEI. Trimming at V came to 7 bases and at J to 11 bases, leaving 13 bases not matched to a gene. CDR3 sequence: CASNSRDSPKYTF. CDR3 sequence (DNA): TGTGCCAGCAACAGTAGGGACAGCCCCAAATACACCTTC. Complete variable domain (other parts from reference TRBV2 and TRBJ1-2): EPEVTQTPSHQVTQMGQEVILRCVPISNHLYFYWYRQILGQKVEFLVSFYNNEISEKSEIFDDQFSVERPDGSNFTLKIRSTKLEDSAMYFCASNSRDSPKYTFGSGTRLTVV.

The chain joins TRBV7-6 to TRBJ2-5; D gene ambiguous. Germline CDR1 is SGHVS and CDR2 is FNYEAQ. This CDR3 is 13 amino acids long. V lost 5 bases to trimming and J lost 1 base, with 8 bases between them. The CDR3 reads CASSRRLQETQYF. The CDR3 DNA is TGTGCCAGCAGCCGACGCCTCCAAGAGACCCAGTACTTC.

This clone has just a few counts. This chain uses TRBV3-1 (or the pseudogene TRBV3-2) with TRBJ2-7; D gene uncertain. Trimming shortened V by 0 bases and J by 2 bases, and 11 bases separated the two germline ends. Germline CDR1 LGHDT, CDR2 YNNKEL (reference sequence). This CDR3 has 15 amino acids. The CDR3 sequence is CASSQDRYRTYEQYF. Here the CDR3 DNA reads TGTGCCAGCAGCCAAGATCGATACAGAACCTACGAGCAGTACTTC.

This clone was seen a few times. The rearrangement uses TRBV28 and TRBJ2-7; 9 bases fit TRBD1. CDR3 size: 14 residues. V lost 9 bases and J lost 2; bases outside the gene matches: 8. Germline CDR1 MDHEN, CDR2 SYDVKM. CDR3 region: CASTGTGKTYEQYF. The CDR3 DNA sequence: TGTGCCAGTACCGGGACAGGGAAGACCTACGAGCAGTACTTC. The full variable domain, in which reference TRBV28 and TRBJ2-7 provide the parts outside the CDR3, is DVKVTQSSRYLVKRTGEKVFLECVQDMDHENMFWYRQDPGLGLRLIYFSYDVKMKEKGDIPEGYSVSREKKERFSLILESASTNQTSMYLCASTGTGKTYEQYFGPGTRLTVT.

The chain joins TRBV3-1 (or the pseudogene TRBV3-2) to TRBJ1-2; TRBD1 matches at 8 bases. Germline V lookup: CDR1 LGHDT, CDR2 YNNKEL (reference sequence). This CDR3 has 16 amino acids. V dropped 4 bases and J dropped 0; count of bases not matched to a gene: 7. CDR3 nucleotides: TGTGCCAGCAGCCGTAGGCGGACAGGGTCTAACTATGGCTACACCTTC. Protein product: CASSRRRTGSNYGYTF.

This chain uses TRBV11-3 with TRBJ1-1; no definite D call. Germline values: CDR1 SGHNT, CDR2 YENEEA. V dropped 5 bases and J dropped 1 base, with 20 bases sitting between them. This CDR3 has 17 residues. This chain's CDR3 is CASSPGQRGLTNTEAFF. DNA of the CDR3: TGTGCCAGCAGCCCCGGTCAGAGAGGACTAACGAACACTGAAGCTTTCTTT.

In its sample, this clone was seen once. The rearrangement joins TRBV14 to TRBJ1-6; unclear D gene. V lost 7 bases to trimming and J lost 3 bases, with 7 bases between them. CDR3 length: 13 residues. The germline CDR1 and CDR2 sequences are SGHDN and FVKESK. This CDR3 is CASTADYNSPLHF. The CDR3 nucleotides are TGTGCCAGCACCGCTGACTATAATTCACCCCTCCACTTT.

The V call is TRBV14, the J call TRBJ1-2; perhaps TRBD1 as D (6 bases). The CDR3 contains 13 residues. V was pared by 3 bases and J by 4 bases, with 9 bases between. Germline V gives CDR1 SGHDN, CDR2 FVKESK. The CDR3 loop reads CASSHGQIYGYTF. DNA of the CDR3: TGTGCCAGCAGCCATGGACAGATCTATGGCTACACCTTC.

The CDR3 region has the DNA TGTGCCAGCAGCAATACAACAGGGATCGCCGGGGAGCTGTTTTTT. It is translated as CASSNTTGIAGELFF. The rearrangement links TRBV27 to TRBJ2-2; TRBD1 is a possible D gene (6 bases). Germline V gene sequence: CDR1 MNHEY, CDR2 SMNVEV (reference sequence). The CDR3 contains 15 residues. V gave up 6 bases and J gave up 6 bases, with 17 bases separating them.

The rearrangement joins TRBV5-6 to TRBJ1-1; D is unclear. This CDR3 is built from 13 residues. Looked up from germline, CDR1 is SGHDT and CDR2 is YYEEEE. V was shortened by 6 bases and J by 1 base, with 10 bases between the two germline ends. The CDR3 here is CASNFDGNTEAFF. The CDR3 region has the DNA TGTGCCAGCAACTTTGACGGGAACACTGAAGCTTTCTTT.